This passage covers 6 T cell receptor beta chains from one sample sequenced in a study of identical twins. TCRdb re-called the 5' RACE reads with MiXCR, one entry per CDR3 protein. The sample contains 100,000 to 110,000 distinct CDR3 sequences, 5.9% of which appear only once. The sequenced sample was memory T cells sorted from blood. The receptor set was obtained from a woman aged 50 to 60 in good health.

The sample holds a few counts of this clonotype. The gene calls are TRBV5-6 and TRBJ2-7, with 9 bases lining up with TRBD1. With V trimmed by 4 bases and J by 2 bases, 10 bases remained unmatched. The CDR3 consists of 16 residues. Germline V lookup: CDR1 SGHDT, CDR2 YYEEEE. DNA of the CDR3: TGTGCCAGCAGCCTAGGACAGGGGCAGTACCCCTACGAGCAGTACGTC. It yields the protein CASSLGQGQYPYEQYV.

This clonotype was found many times. V and J are TRBV7-8 and TRBJ2-3; D is possibly TRBD1 or TRBD2 (5 bases each). The germline V gene has CDR1 SGHVS and CDR2 FQNEAQ. Trimming took 3 bases from V and 9 from J, leaving 13 bases between them. The CDR3 runs to 13 residues. DNA for the CDR3: TGTGCCAGCAGCTTGGACTCTCAGGGAACGCAGTATTTT. Protein: CASSLDSQGTQYF.

This clonotype was counted at least ten times. The chain joins TRBV25-1 to TRBJ2-5, with a tentative D call TRBD1 (5 bases). CDR3 length: 14 residues. Germline-derived CDR1 and CDR2 are MGHDK and SYGVNS. Trimming cost V 1 base and J 5 bases, with 11 bases left between them. The CDR3 DNA reads TGTGCCAGCAGTGAATTTAAGGGGTTTGAGACCCAGTACTTC. It encodes CASSEFKGFETQYF.

This clonotype appeared many times. CDR3 DNA sequence: TGTGCCAGCAGCCAAGAGTTTGGACTAGCGGGAGATGAGCAGTTCTTC. Encoded protein: CASSQEFGLAGDEQFF. The rearrangement uses TRBV3-1 and TRBJ2-1; 13 bases fit TRBD2. Germline loops: CDR1 LGHDT, CDR2 YNNKEL (reference sequence). The trim removed 0 bases at V and 8 bases at J, leaving 4 bases unmatched. The CDR3 spans 16 residues.

The sample holds many counts of this clonotype. This rearrangement joins TRBV12-3 or TRBV12-4 to TRBJ1-2; 7 bases are a match to TRBD1. This CDR3 region has 14 residues. V lost 5 bases, J lost 7 bases, and 10 bases stayed unmatched. The CDR3 loop reads CASSPRGTGGGYTF. The DNA for the CDR3 is TGTGCCAGCAGTCCCAGGGGGACCGGTGGTGGCTACACCTTC.

This clonotype was counted many times. The V and J genes are TRBV4-1 and TRBJ2-7, with D perhaps assigned TRBD1 or TRBD2 (5 bases each). Germline assignment: CDR1 MGHRA and CDR2 YSYEKL. This CDR3 contains 14 residues. V lost 4 bases and J 2 bases, leaving 12 bases between the germline ends. DNA of the CDR3: TGCGCCAGCAGCCGCCGGGACGGAGCCTACGAGCAGTACTTC. Protein: CASSRRDGAYEQYF.